This T cell receptor beta chain was found in a study of T cell repertoires in cytomegalovirus infection. At the level of the study: Recently identified HLA-C-restricted CMV epitopes and well-studied HLA-B-restricted CMV epitopes were used by the study. Through public TCR beta signatures, both CMV infection and matching HLA type were indicated.

With respect to this clonotype: Its antigen is currently unknown.

Via MiXCR, TCRdb re-called the reads, giving one row per CDR3 protein. The sample yields roughly 990,000 distinct CDR3 sequences, more than 25% seen once. Germline V gene sequence: CDR1 SQVTM, CDR2 ANQGSEA. Trimming left V 5 bases short and J 6 bases short, with 14 bases between. The CDR3 has 14 amino acids. Study observations and caveats: The cumulative frequency of public TCR beta families distinguished individuals who carried CMV together with the relevant HLA. Ex vivo responses were dominated by HLA-C-restricted CMV-specific TCR beta clonotypes.

This receptor was obtained from a human donor in good health (CMV status not recorded). Some clones in this sample may be carry-over from other donors' samples. Sample: cultured CD8+ T cells from PBMCs, taken from culture after CMV antigen stimulation. The chain joins TRBV29-1 to TRBJ1-6; D is uncertain. CDR3 nucleotides: TGCAGCGTTAAGACACATTCTTCTAATTCACCCCTCCACTTT. Translated, it gives CSVKTHSSNSPLHF.